This T cell receptor (beta chain) comes out of a study of blood T cell repertoires in COVID-19. Across the whole study: Samples representing acute and convalescent COVID-19 were sourced from the United States, Italy and Spain.

In the original analysis: Amplification with reference gene primers provided the estimates of nucleated cell counts. TCRdb's table, derived via immunoSEQ multiplex PCR, lists solely in-frame clones and lacks some. V, J and clone size reflect that table, while D and trimming were determined from the DNA. Altogether 150,000 or so clones are present, more than 75% being singletons, with the ten largest covering approximately 6.5%. There are 14 residues in the CDR3. The germline V gene has CDR1 SGHKS and CDR2 YYEKEE (reference sequence). V lost 0 bases and J lost 6; bases outside the gene matches: 2. The sequenced sample consisted of peripheral blood. This clonotype was obtained from a man older than 75 with acute or convalescent COVID-19. This chain connects TRBV5-5 to TRBJ2-1; 8 bases agree with TRBD2. The CDR3 protein is CASSLVAGSNEQFF. The CDR3, as DNA: TGTGCCAGCAGCTTGGTAGCGGGGTCCAATGAGCAGTTCTTC.